This TCR beta chain was sequenced during a study of T cell responses to AZD1222 COVID-19 vaccine. This CDR3 has 12 amino acids. Trimming took off 8 bases at V and 7 bases at J, with 12 bases between the two ends. Germline lookup yields CDR1 MNHEY and CDR2 SVGAGI. Whole-study findings and limits: Repertoires were obtained solely post-peak T cell response. Seropositive AZD1222 recipients at baseline numbered only five or six.

Using immunoSEQ multiplex PCR, the repertoire was profiled, and TCRdb retains in-frame clones only, with some absent. The sample shows some 150,000 clones, over 75% of them seen only once. Points on this clone: What it binds is not known.

The receptor was derived from an adult who received the MenACWY meningococcal vaccine as a control. Here the sequenced sample was peripheral blood, taken 28 days after the second dose of the MenACWY control vaccine. The gene calls are TRBV6-5 and TRBJ1-3; D is uncertain. The DNA of the CDR3 is TGTGCCAGCGGATACCCGAGGAACACCATATATTTT. Its translation: CASGYPRNTIYF.